The 25 T cell receptor beta chains listed next were all sequenced from one sample in a study of early T cells in non-severe SARS-CoV-2 infection. TCRdb re-called the 5' RACE reads through MiXCR, storing one row per CDR3 protein. The sample comprises some 98,000 distinct CDR3 sequences, approximately 10% of which are singletons, and approximately 5% rests with the top ten. The specimen sequenced was whole blood. These receptors all stem from an adult who was a healthcare worker with PCR-confirmed SARS-CoV-2 infection or an uninfected control (not recorded which).

A note on this clonotype: This may arise from a read error, as a much more abundant clone is one base away. This chain uses TRBV4-1 with TRBJ1-2; D remains ambiguous. Germline CDR1 MGHRA, CDR2 YSYEKL. The CDR3 is 14 amino acids. CDR3 DNA sequence: TGCTCCAGCAGCCCAGAACACCGTGCCGATGGCTACACCTTC. Translation gives CSSSPEHRADGYTF.

The gene calls are TRBV7-4 and TRBJ1-1; 9 nucleotides match TRBD1. From germline, CDR1 is SGHVT and CDR2 SQSDAQ. CDR3 size: 17 residues. The J segment lost 5 bases and the V segment lost 5 bases, leaving 15 bases of the junction unmatched. CDR3 protein: CASSHSSIQGARTEAFF. The CDR3 DNA is TGTGCCAGCAGCCACTCTAGCATACAGGGGGCCAGGACTGAAGCTTTCTTT.

This sequence joins TRBV5-1 and TRBJ2-1; D might be TRBD1 or TRBD2, each matching 5 bases. The CDR3 length is 15 residues. V lost 0 bases and J 9 bases, leaving 16 bases between the germline ends. CDR1 SGHRS and CDR2 YFSETQ come from the germline V gene. Here the CDR3 DNA reads TGCGCCAGCAGCTTGGTAGTCGAGGGGTCGAGTGAGCAGTTCTTC. Its translation is CASSLVVEGSSEQFF.

Comment on this clonotype: This may arise from a read error, as a much more abundant clone is one base away. This sequence joins TRBV5-8 and TRBJ2-6; no clear D gene. From germline, CDR1 is SGHTS and CDR2 YDEGEE. The CDR3 contains 16 residues. Between the trimmed V and J ends, which lost 4 bases and 0 bases, there was a span of 11 bases. The CDR3: CASSRHSGSGANVLTF. CDR3 DNA sequence: TGTGCCAGCAGCCGGCACTCGGGCTCTGGGGCCAACGTCCTGACTTTC. The whole variable domain, filled in from reference TRBV5-8 and TRBJ2-6, reads EAGVTQSPTHLIKTRGQQATLRCSPISGHTSVYWYQQALGLGLQFLLWYDEGEERNRGNFPPRFSGRQFPNYSSELNVNALELEDSALYLCASSRHSGSGANVLTFGAGSRLTVL.

This rearrangement joins TRBV28 to TRBJ2-7; D possibly corresponds to TRBD2 (5 bases). The V gene lost 5 bases and the J gene lost 5 bases, with 19 bases spanning the gap. CDR1 is MDHEN and CDR2 is SYDVKM in the germline V gene. CDR3 length equals 15 residues. Here the CDR3 DNA reads TGTGCCAGCAGTGCCCCTAATAGGTTGGGAGACGAGCAGTACTTC. Amino acids: CASSAPNRLGDEQYF.

The J gene is TRBJ2-5, the V gene TRBV18; D tentatively reads TRBD1 or TRBD2 (5 bases each). Germline CDR1 reads KGHSH; CDR2 reads LQKENI. V gave up 2 bases and J gave up 1 base, with 17 bases separating them. The CDR3 has 17 amino acids. Here the CDR3 DNA reads TGTGCCAGCTCACCAAGTACCGGGGCGACCTCCCAAGAGACCCAGTACTTC. Translating it yields CASSPSTGATSQETQYF.

Many counts were recorded for this clonotype. This rearrangement joins TRBV27 to TRBJ1-6, with D maybe TRBD1 (5 bases). Trimming cost V 7 bases and J 2 bases, with 18 bases left between them. The germline V gene encodes CDR1 MNHEY and CDR2 SMNVEV (reference sequence). This CDR3 contains 17 residues. CDR3 region: CASTSTVRATYNSPLHF. CDR3 DNA: TGTGCCAGCACCTCGACAGTCAGGGCCACCTATAATTCACCCCTCCACTTT.

The chain recombines TRBV18 with TRBJ2-3; tentatively, D is TRBD1 (6 bases). CDR3 length: 14 amino acids. CDR1 and CDR2 (germline): KGHSH, LQKENI. Trimming removed 3 bases at V and 2 bases at J, with 9 bases between. The CDR3 spells CASSPGALTDTQYF. CDR3 bases: TGTGCCAGCTCACCGGGGGCCCTCACAGATACGCAGTATTTT.

The chain uses TRBV4-1 and TRBJ1-3, with D hard to call. Germline V gives CDR1 MGHRA, CDR2 YSYEKL. Trimming removed 3 bases at V and 2 bases at J, with 8 bases between. The CDR3 is made up of 14 amino acids. This CDR3 is CASSQGNTGNTIYF. As DNA, the CDR3 is TGCGCCAGCAGCCAGGGGAATACTGGAAACACCATATATTTT.

This clonotype was observed many times. The chain links TRBV20-1 to TRBJ1-3; D ambiguous. Germline V gene sequence: CDR1 DFQATT, CDR2 SNEGSKA (reference sequence). CDR3 length equals 13 residues. V gave up 6 bases and J gave up 0 bases, with 9 bases separating them. CDR3 protein: CSARAHSGNTIYF. As DNA, the CDR3 is TGCAGTGCCCGGGCCCACTCTGGAAACACCATATATTTT.

The sample holds many counts of this clonotype. The chain recombines TRBV5-1 with TRBJ1-2, with TRBD1 identical over 8 bases. The ends lost 0 bases at V and 4 bases at J; junction bases unmatched: 5. The germline gives CDR1 SGHRS, CDR2 YFSETQ. This CDR3 has 15 amino acids. The CDR3: CASSLGTGQGYGYTF. CDR3 in DNA: TGCGCCAGCAGCTTGGGGACAGGGCAAGGCTATGGCTACACCTTC.

This clonotype was recorded at least ten times. This rearrangement joins TRBV30 to TRBJ1-2; tentative D call: TRBD1 (5 bases). This CDR3 contains 15 residues. Trimming stripped 7 bases from V and 3 bases from J, with 21 bases between. Germline V gene lookup returns CDR1 GTSNPN and CDR2 SVGIG (reference sequence). The CDR3 DNA sequence: TGTGCCTTCCAAAGGCGGGGGGAAGCGGACTATGGCTACACCTTC. It encodes CAFQRRGEADYGYTF.

Remarks on this clonotype: One base away lies a much larger clone, so this may be a sequencing read error. The chain is built from TRBV29-1 and TRBJ1-2, with no clear D. The CDR3 runs 13 residues. The germline V gene has CDR1 SQVTM and CDR2 ANQGSEA. The CDR3 nucleotides read TGCAGCGTTGAGGAGGACGGCCTCTATAGCTACACCTTC. Its translation: CSVEEDGLYSYTF.

This clonotype turned up a few times. This chain links TRBV15 with TRBJ2-7, with D unresolved. The CDR3 loop spans 12 amino acids. Trimming pared 0 bases from V and 13 bases from J, leaving 13 bases between. CDR1 is LNHNV and CDR2 is YYDKDF in the germline V gene (reference sequence). The CDR3 DNA follows: TGTGCCACCAGCAGAGATCTCTCTGGCACCTACTTC. It is translated as CATSRDLSGTYF.

The sample holds a few counts of this clonotype. The rearrangement uses TRBV7-9 and TRBJ2-3, with 7 bases identical to TRBD1. The CDR3 is 15 residues long. Germline V CDR1 and CDR2: SEHNR, FQNEAQ (reference sequence). After removal of 5 bases from V and 0 bases from J, the junction contained 5 bases not matched to a gene. CDR3: CASSGWDSSTDTQYF. CDR3 bases: TGTGCCAGCAGCGGCTGGGACAGCAGCACAGATACGCAGTATTTT.

This clonotype has ten or more counts. The chain uses TRBV20-1 and TRBJ1-5; weak D call: TRBD1 (5 bases). Germline V gene lookup returns CDR1 DFQATT and CDR2 SNEGSKA (reference sequence). The CDR3 loop spans 13 amino acids. The V and J ends lost 5 bases and 4 bases respectively, with 12 bases between them. The CDR3 region is CSAPTQGNQPQHF. For the CDR3, the DNA is TGCAGTGCTCCGACCCAGGGAAATCAGCCCCAGCATTTT.

This clonotype came up a few times. The J gene is TRBJ2-2, the V gene TRBV6-5, with TRBD1 matching 9 bases. The CDR3 spans 14 residues. Germline V gives CDR1 MNHEY, CDR2 SVGAGI. The V gene end was trimmed by 6 bases and the J gene end by 7 bases; junction bases not matched to a gene: 6. The chain's CDR3 is CASRGTGRGGELFF. CDR3 in DNA: TGTGCCAGCAGGGGGACAGGGAGAGGCGGGGAGCTGTTTTTT.

In its sample, this clonotype was seen many times. The chain combines TRBV3-1 with TRBJ1-4; D possibly corresponds to TRBD1 (6 bases). Trimming left V 3 bases short and J 4 bases short, with 12 bases between. The germline V gene has CDR1 LGHDT and CDR2 YNNKEL (reference sequence). The CDR3 contains 15 residues. This CDR3 is CASSHTDSINEKLFF. CDR3 bases: TGTGCCAGCAGCCATACGGACAGTATTAATGAAAAACTGTTTTTT. Using reference TRBV3-1 and TRBJ1-4 for the parts outside the CDR3, the full variable domain is DTAVSQTPKYLVTQMGNDKSIKCEQNLGHDTMYWYKQDSKKFLKIMFSYNNKELIINETVPNRFSPKSPDKAHLNLHINSLELGDSAVYFCASSHTDSINEKLFFGSGTQLSVL.

In its sample, this clonotype was seen a few times. The chain carries TRBV5-1 and TRBJ1-1, with D uncertain. Germline-derived CDR1 and CDR2 are SGHRS and YFSETQ. V lost 6 bases to trimming and J lost 1 base, with 13 bases between them. CDR3 length: 14 residues. The CDR3 DNA reads TGCGCCAGCACCACCGGGCCACCGAACACTGAAGCTTTCTTT. Amino acids: CASTTGPPNTEAFF.

This chain links TRBV29-1 with TRBJ2-1; D possibly corresponds to TRBD2 (6 bases). Germline values: CDR1 SQVTM, CDR2 ANQGSEA. V lost 3 bases and J 4 bases, leaving 16 bases between the germline ends. The CDR3 is 15 amino acids. The DNA of the CDR3 is TGCAGCGTTGACATCCGGCTAGCGAGGTACAATGAGCAGTTCTTC. Protein sequence: CSVDIRLARYNEQFF.

The sample holds many counts of this clonotype. The chain recombines TRBV7-7 with TRBJ2-1; the match to TRBD1 covers 7 bases. V lost 4 bases to trimming and J lost 5 bases; unmatched junction nucleotides: 2. Germline V gene data show CDR1 as SSHAT and CDR2 as FNYEAQ (reference sequence). The CDR3 runs 13 residues. For the CDR3, the DNA is TGTGCCAGCAGCTACGACAGGGACAATGAGCAGTTCTTC. Translation: CASSYDRDNEQFF. The full variable domain, rest sourced from reference TRBV7-7 and TRBJ2-1, is GAGVSQSPRYKVTKRGQDVTLRCDPISSHATLYWYQQALGQGPEFLTYFNYEAQPDKSGLPSDRFSAERPEGSISTLTIQRTEQRDSAMYRCASSYDRDNEQFFGPGTRLTVL.

The chain is built from TRBV20-1 and TRBJ1-1; D gene unclear. The CDR3 consists of 12 residues. Between the trimmed V and J ends, which lost 1 base and 1 base, there was a span of 4 bases. Germline CDR1 DFQATT, CDR2 SNEGSKA (reference sequence). The chain's CDR3 is CSARGANTEAFF. The CDR3 DNA reads as TGCAGTGCTAGAGGTGCGAACACTGAAGCTTTCTTT.

This clonotype has ten or more counts. The gene calls are TRBV18 and TRBJ1-2; no clear D gene. Trimming took off 5 bases at V and 6 bases at J, with 10 bases between the two ends. This CDR3 comprises 12 residues. Germline assignment: CDR1 KGHSH and CDR2 LQKENI. The CDR3 sequence is CASSWDLDGYTF. The CDR3 DNA follows: TGTGCCAGCTCATGGGATCTTGATGGCTACACCTTC.

This clonotype came up many times. The chain carries TRBV11-3 and TRBJ2-3, with D unclear. Trimming removed 5 bases from V and 4 bases from J, with 10 bases in between. This CDR3 contains 13 residues. From germline, CDR1 is SGHNT and CDR2 YENEEA. As DNA, the CDR3 is TGTGCCAGCAGCCGGCGGTGGTCAGATACGCAGTATTTT. Amino acid sequence: CASSRRWSDTQYF. Together with reference TRBV11-3 and TRBJ2-3, the CDR3 gives the full variable domain: EAGVVQSPRYKIIEKKQPVAFWCNPISGHNTLYWYLQNLGQGPELLIRYENEEAVDDSQLPKDRFSAERLKGVDSTLKIQPAELGDSAVYLCASSRRWSDTQYFGPGTRLTVL.

The CDR3 DNA is TGCAGCGTTGAGGCGCAGGGCACGTACACAGATACGCAGTATTTT. Translated: CSVEAQGTYTDTQYF. J is TRBJ2-3 and V is TRBV29-1; a possible D gene is TRBD1 (5 bases). The CDR3 consists of 15 residues. Germline V gene sequence: CDR1 SQVTM, CDR2 ANQGSEA. Trimming took off 3 bases at V and 2 bases at J, with 15 bases between the two ends.